This T cell receptor (beta chain) is drawn from a study of cytomegalovirus exposure and HLA in healthy donors. Overall study: Most genotyped donors, over 70% of about 430, had Caucasian-associated genetic ancestry.

To note about this clone: No antigen is known for it.

Study-level points and caveats: Later work associated roughly 17,000 TCR beta sequences with HLA alleles at 0.05 false discovery rate. Later analysis suggested links between common viral pathogens and several top significant clusters.

The germline V gene has CDR1 SGHDT and CDR2 YYEEEE. The ends lost 1 base at V and 10 bases at J; junction bases unmatched: 14. CDR3 length: 16 residues. PCR primers comprised 60 Vbeta and 13 Jbeta primers. Assay used: immunoSEQ multiplex PCR; TCRdb lists only in-frame clones, some missing. Found here are more than 200,000 clones, about 70% of them singletons; the top ten hold 2% to 3%. The chain is built from TRBV5-6 and TRBJ1-2; the match to TRBD1 covers 9 bases. The origin of this receptor is a man aged 35 to 55 in good health and CMV-seropositive. The sequenced sample was PBMCs. In DNA, the CDR3 is TGTGCCAGCAGCTTGAGGGGGTGGGGACAGGGAAGTTTCTACACCTTC. Translation gives CASSLRGWGQGSFYTF.